A selection of T cell receptor beta chains follows, all from one sample in a study of CD8 T cells in ankylosing spondylitis. Via MiXCR, TCRdb re-called the 5' RACE reads, giving one row per CDR3 protein. The repertoire includes hundreds of thousands of distinct CDR3 sequences, 10% to 15% of them detected once, and approximately 0.5% sits in the top ten. Sequences were obtained from blood, either unsorted or a sorted T cell fraction (not recorded which). The receptor source for this set is a male donor with ankylosing spondylitis. CDR3s include the opening cysteine and the closing phenylalanine or tryptophan. D genes are given only for firm matches. Not every row has a clone size; where given, it reads once, few, many or a size class.

clone size	V gene	J gene	D gene	CDR3 DNA	CDR3 protein
many	TRBV2	TRBJ1-2	TRBD1	TGTGCCAGCACTTCCCGGGACAGGGCTAACTATGGCTACACCTTC	CASTSRDRANYGYTF
few	TRBV11-1	TRBJ1-2	TRBD1	TGTGCCAGCAGCTTGAGAGGGACAGAGGCTGGCTACACCTTC	CASSLRGTEAGYTF
-	TRBV5-1	TRBJ2-1	TRBD2	TGCGCCAGCAGCTTAGCGGTGAGCGGGGGACAAAATGAGCAGTTCTTC	CASSLAVSGGQNEQFF
-	TRBV6-1	TRBJ1-5	TRBD1	TGTGCCAGCAGGTTGGGGACAGGGAGAAATCAGCCCCAGCATTTT	CASRLGTGRNQPQHF
few	TRBV5-1	TRBJ2-2	-	TGCGCCAGCAGCCCCGGAGGGGTCGACCGCACCGGGGAGCTGTTTTTT	CASSPGGVDRTGELFF
many	TRBV29-1	TRBJ2-1	-	TGCAGCGTTGGGCAGTGGCAGTTCTTC	CSVGQWQFF
-	TRBV20-1	TRBJ2-7	-	TGCAGTGCTAGAGAGAGAGCGGGCGGAGGGGAGCAGTACTTC	CSARERAGGGEQYF
few	TRBV15	TRBJ1-1	-	TGTGCCACCAGCAGAGATTTCGCCCCAGGAATGAACACTGAAGCTTTCTTT	CATSRDFAPGMNTEAFF
-	TRBV18	TRBJ2-7	TRBD2	TGTGCCAGCTCACCCCCGCGGGGGGCAGACGAGCAGTACTTC	CASSPPRGADEQYF
few	TRBV20-1	TRBJ1-1	TRBD1	TGCAGTGCTAGACCGACAGGGGACACTGAAGCTTTCTTT	CSARPTGDTEAFF
-	TRBV20-1	TRBJ2-1	TRBD1	TGCAGTGGGGGACAGGGCCTCTCCTACAATGAGCAGTTCTTC	CSGGQGLSYNEQFF
few	TRBV7-2	TRBJ2-2	-	TGTGCCAGCAGCTTGCGAGTAGACACCGGGGAGCTGTTTTTT	CASSLRVDTGELFF
few	TRBV20-1	TRBJ2-7	-	TGCAGCCCGGCTTTTTATGGATCGGGAGTGCAGTACTTC	CSPAFYGSGVQYF
-	TRBV6-1	TRBJ2-7	-	TGTGCCAGCAGCCCTTACAGGGAGCCTTCCTACGAGCAGTACTTC	CASSPYREPSYEQYF
-	TRBV5-1	TRBJ1-4	-	TGCGCCAGCAGCTTGGACCCGGGTACAACTAATGAAAAACTGTTTTTT	CASSLDPGTTNEKLFF
-	TRBV7-8	TRBJ2-7	-	TGTGCCAGCAGCTTATGGAGACGGGCATACGAGCAGTACTTC	CASSLWRRAYEQYF
-	TRBV20-1	TRBJ1-1	TRBD1	TGCAGTGCCCGTAAATCACAGGGGAGAGCTTTCTTT	CSARKSQGRAFF
-	TRBV4-2	TRBJ1-5	-	TGTGCCAGCAGCCAAGATCGGGGACATAGCAATCAGCCCCAGCATTTT	CASSQDRGHSNQPQHF
-	TRBV30	TRBJ2-2	-	TGTGCCTGGCGGATAGCGGCGAACACCGGGGAGCTGTTTTTT	CAWRIAANTGELFF
-	TRBV6-2/TRBV6-3	TRBJ1-1	-	TGTGCCACTCAGGACAGTCTATTAACTGAAGCTTTCTTT	CATQDSLLTEAFF
few	TRBV27	TRBJ1-2	TRBD1	TGTGCCAGCAGTTTATCGCGCGGGAGACAGGGGGGTTACGGCTACACCTTC	CASSLSRGRQGGYGYTF
-	TRBV4-3	TRBJ1-2	-	TGCGCCAGCAGCCAATCCGAAGGGTTGGGCTACGCCTTC	CASSQSEGLGYAF
-	TRBV5-1	TRBJ1-2	TRBD1	TGCGCCAGCACCGATGCAACGACAGGGTCGGGCTACACCTTC	CASTDATTGSGYTF
many	TRBV5-6	TRBJ2-7	-	TGTGCCAGCAGCTTGTTTCAAACAGGGCCCGGAATGGGCGAGCAGTACTTC	CASSLFQTGPGMGEQYF
few	TRBV20-1	TRBJ2-7	-	TGCAGTGCTAGTATTTCGTGGCCCTACGAGCAGTACTTC	CSASISWPYEQYF
few	TRBV6-1	TRBJ2-3	-	TGTGCCAGCAGTAATTTAGACCGCACAGATACGCAGTATTTT	CASSNLDRTDTQYF
-	TRBV5-1	TRBJ2-5	TRBD2	TGCGCCAGCAGCGCGGGAGGATTCCAAGAGACCCAGTACTTC	CASSAGGFQETQYF
-	TRBV4-1	TRBJ1-1	-	TGCGCCAGCAGCCAGGACTGGGACCACACTGAAGCTTTCTTT	CASSQDWDHTEAFF
many	TRBV29-1	TRBJ2-2	-	TGCAGCGTTGTGGGTCCCGCGAACACCGGGGAGCTGTTTTTT	CSVVGPANTGELFF
many	TRBV20-1	TRBJ1-1	-	TGCAGTGCTTTACCCCCGGAGTCCGGGAACACTGAAGCTTTCTTT	CSALPPESGNTEAFF
few	TRBV6-2/TRBV6-3	TRBJ1-1	-	TGTGCCAGCAGTTACTCTGCTCACAGGCTCGAGAACACTGAAGCTTTCTTT	CASSYSAHRLENTEAFF
many	TRBV20-1	TRBJ2-7	-	TGCAGTGCTAGTTTCAGACTGGTCCCCTACGAGCAGTACTTC	CSASFRLVPYEQYF
few	TRBV6-1	TRBJ2-7	-	TGTGCCAGCAGCGTTGACTACACGAACTACGAGCAGTACTTC	CASSVDYTNYEQYF
-	TRBV7-9	TRBJ2-7	TRBD1	TGTGCCAGCAGCTTAGAGGGGGCTTGGCAGTACTTC	CASSLEGAWQYF
-	TRBV29-1	TRBJ2-7	TRBD1	TGCAGCGTTAAGCCGGGACAGGATCCCTGGGAGCAGTACTTC	CSVKPGQDPWEQYF
-	TRBV5-1	TRBJ2-3	-	TGCGCCAGCAGCTTGGTGGCGGTTAGCACAGATACGCAGTATTTT	CASSLVAVSTDTQYF
-	TRBV10-3	TRBJ2-3	-	TGTGCCATCAGTCAGGACGGTTCCACAGATACGCAGTATTTT	CAISQDGSTDTQYF
once	TRBV20-1	TRBJ2-7	-	TGCAGTATTACCGGGCTTCACTACTCCGAGAAGGACGAGCAGTACTTC	CSITGLHYSEKDEQYF
few	TRBV20-1	TRBJ2-1	TRBD2	TGCAGTGCCCAGGGACTAGCGGGGACTGAGCAGTTCTTC	CSAQGLAGTEQFF
-	TRBV20-1	TRBJ1-6	-	TGCAGTGCTAGAGATGAAGGATCACCCCTCCACTTT	CSARDEGSPLHF
-	TRBV4-2	TRBJ2-7	-	TGTGCCAGCAGCCAAGCGTCCTCTAGTTTCTACGAGCAGTACTTC	CASSQASSSFYEQYF
few	TRBV5-1	TRBJ2-1	-	TGCGCCAGCAGCTGGGGGGACACGGACTACAATGAGCAGTTCTTC	CASSWGDTDYNEQFF
many	TRBV20-1	TRBJ1-5	-	TGCAGTGCTAGGCCTTCGGGAAATCAGCCCCAGCATTTT	CSARPSGNQPQHF
few	TRBV5-1	TRBJ2-3	TRBD1	TGCGCCAGCAGCTACAACAGGGGGTGGGATACGCAGTATTTT	CASSYNRGWDTQYF
-	TRBV18	TRBJ2-7	TRBD1	TGTGCCAGCTCCCCGTACGACAGGGGGCTGTACTTC	CASSPYDRGLYF
-	TRBV15	TRBJ2-7	-	TGTGCCACCAGCATTCTTGACGAGCAGTACTTC	CATSILDEQYF
-	TRBV5-1	TRBJ1-2	-	TGCGCCAGCAGCTTGGTTAGTCTTAACTATGGCTACACCTTC	CASSLVSLNYGYTF
-	TRBV6-1	TRBJ2-1	-	TGTGCCAGCAGGATAGACCGGGACGCCCAGCAGTTCTTC	CASRIDRDAQQFF
few	TRBV6-5	TRBJ1-3	-	TGTGCCAGCAGTTACTCTCGGACAGCTGGAAACACCATATATTTT	CASSYSRTAGNTIYF
-	TRBV12-3/TRBV12-4	TRBJ2-2	TRBD2	TGTGCCAGCTGTTTAGCGGGACTAGCTGGTTATATTGACACCGGGGAGCTGTTTTTT	CASCLAGLAGYIDTGELFF
-	TRBV7-3	TRBJ1-1	-	TGTGCCAGCAGCTTAACGACGGTACAGGGAGGAACTGAAGCTTTCTTT	CASSLTTVQGGTEAFF
once	TRBV24-1	TRBJ1-2	-	TGTGCCACCAGTGGGCTCGAACAGGGTTCCTATGGCTACACCTTC	CATSGLEQGSYGYTF
-	TRBV7-9	TRBJ1-3	-	TGTGCCAGCAGCTTAAGAGGGCTAGATGGAAACACCATATATTTT	CASSLRGLDGNTIYF
few	TRBV7-6	TRBJ2-3	TRBD1	TGTGCCAGCAGCCGACAGGGGGCCTATCTAGATACGCAGTATTTT	CASSRQGAYLDTQYF
few	TRBV20-1	TRBJ1-2	TRBD1	TGCAGTGCTACGCGATGGGACAGAGTTGGCTACACCTTC	CSATRWDRVGYTF
few	TRBV20-1	TRBJ1-1	-	TGCAGTGCTAGTTACGGCCCCAGAGGCACTGAAGCTTTCTTT	CSASYGPRGTEAFF
few	TRBV27	TRBJ1-2	-	TGTGCCAGCAGTTTATCGTTTAAGGGGGACTATGGCTACACCTTC	CASSLSFKGDYGYTF
-	TRBV5-1	TRBJ2-1	-	TGCGCCAGCAGCTTGGTAGCCCTAGCAAACAATGAGCAGTTCTTC	CASSLVALANNEQFF
few	TRBV27	TRBJ2-7	-	TGTGCCAGCAGCCTCGACCGGCGGTTTATGTCCGAGCAGTACTTC	CASSLDRRFMSEQYF